These T cell receptor beta chains were read from a single sample in a study of T cells after yellow fever vaccination. TCRdb re-called the 5' RACE reads with MiXCR, one entry per CDR3 protein. The sample carries some 220,000 distinct CDR3 sequences, 3% to 4% recorded once. The sample here was CD4+ T cells sorted from PBMCs, taken 10 days after the yellow fever booster vaccination. These receptors all stem from a young man who received the YFV17D yellow fever vaccine. The CDR3 runs from the conserved cysteine through the conserved F or W. Size tells how often a clone was seen (once, few, many) or the class of an expanded clone, and some rows leave it out.

v_gene	j_gene	abundance	CDR3aa
TRBV11-2	TRBJ2-6	many	CASSLIQGTRGANVLTF
TRBV12-3/TRBV12-4	TRBJ1-3	-	CASSPASSGNTIYF
TRBV21-1	TRBJ1-1	few	CAGGDANINKF
TRBV28	TRBJ1-2	few	CASSSPGGIRDGYTF
TRBV20-1	TRBJ2-7	few	CSAKISYEQYF
TRBV10-3	TRBJ1-2	few	CAISESGTGVYTF
TRBV12-3/TRBV12-4	TRBJ2-2	-	CASRPWERGLTGELFF
TRBV11-2	TRBJ2-5	many	CASSLAGGLETQYF
TRBV4-2	TRBJ2-1	-	CASSQGPAGAYNEQFF
TRBV10-3	TRBJ2-3	many	CAISENRGDTQYF
TRBV7-9	TRBJ1-2	many	CASSPDEGAGYTF
TRBV20-1	TRBJ1-1	few	CSARQGESEAFF
TRBV6-2/TRBV6-3	TRBJ2-3	-	CASSATVDTQYF
TRBV2	TRBJ1-2	few	CASSDNGLNYGYTF
TRBV11-3	TRBJ2-2	-	CASSLTGASNTGELFF
TRBV5-1	TRBJ1-6	many	CASSLAGYGSPLHF
TRBV5-1	TRBJ1-3	-	CASSLGQGHSGNTIYF
TRBV7-2	TRBJ2-5	few	CASSLERVFWGVGQETQYF
TRBV2	TRBJ1-2	many	CASTASNYGYTF
TRBV20-1	TRBJ1-3	-	CSARESGGTGNTIYF
TRBV7-9	TRBJ2-7	many	CASSLFDGSYEQYF
TRBV20-1	TRBJ1-5	-	CSATRALDQPQHF
TRBV7-6	TRBJ2-5	many	CASSLDATETQYF
TRBV7-2	TRBJ2-7	many	CASSLQGTSYEQYF
TRBV19	TRBJ2-7	few	CASSRSRVHEQYF
TRBV9	TRBJ1-1	many	CASSVSRANTEAFF
TRBV28	TRBJ2-6	many	CASSFYRGGNVLTF
TRBV19	TRBJ1-5	-	CASSAGTGVGNQPQHF
TRBV6-5	TRBJ1-1	few	CASSLIGQGNTEAFF
TRBV5-1	TRBJ2-7	many	CASSLTVDGDEEQYF
TRBV11-3	TRBJ2-1	many	CASSPFRFHEQFF